The T cell receptor beta chain described here comes from a study of CD8 T cells in ankylosing spondylitis. As the method for making TCR beta libraries, quantitative 5'-RACE with molecular barcodes was used. TCRdb redid the calling of the 5' RACE reads with MiXCR, one entry per CDR3 protein. The table lists roughly 180,000 distinct CDR3 sequences, around 13% of them singletons, with approximately 11% in the top ten. Notes on the study in general: Disease-linked clones displayed a CD8+ phenotype and appeared relatively rarely in peripheral blood. A TCR beta motif made of 7 to 9 highly homologous variants seemed typical of ankylosing spondylitis blood.

CDR1 and CDR2 from the germline V gene are LGHDT and YNNKEL (reference sequence). V lost 4 bases to trimming and J lost 1 base, with 13 bases between them. The length of the CDR3 is 15 residues. Details on this clonotype: Its target is unknown.

The chain uses TRBV3-1 and TRBJ1-1, with D uncertain. The TCR was taken from a female donor with ankylosing spondylitis or in good health (not recorded which). Sequences were obtained from blood, either unsorted or a sorted T cell fraction (not recorded which). The CDR3 is CASSRSARRNTEAFF. In DNA form, the CDR3 reads TGTGCCAGCAGCCGTTCAGCCCGGCGGAACACTGAAGCTTTCTTT.